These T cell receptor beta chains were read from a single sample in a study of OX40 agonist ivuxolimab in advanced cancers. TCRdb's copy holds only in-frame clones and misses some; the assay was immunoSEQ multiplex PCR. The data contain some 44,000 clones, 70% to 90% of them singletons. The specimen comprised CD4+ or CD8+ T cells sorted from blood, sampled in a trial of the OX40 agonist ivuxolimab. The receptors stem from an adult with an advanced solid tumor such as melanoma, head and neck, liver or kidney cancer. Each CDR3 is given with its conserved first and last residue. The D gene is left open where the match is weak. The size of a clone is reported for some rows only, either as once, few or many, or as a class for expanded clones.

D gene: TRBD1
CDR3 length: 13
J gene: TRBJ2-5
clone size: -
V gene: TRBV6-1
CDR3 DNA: TGTGCCAGCAACCTGACAGGGGAGAAGACCCAGTACTTC
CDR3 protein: CASNLTGEKTQYF

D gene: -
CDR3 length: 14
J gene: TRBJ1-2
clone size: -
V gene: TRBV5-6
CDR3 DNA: TGTGCCAGCAGCCGAGATAGGACGGTCTATGGCTACACCTTC
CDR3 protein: CASSRDRTVYGYTF

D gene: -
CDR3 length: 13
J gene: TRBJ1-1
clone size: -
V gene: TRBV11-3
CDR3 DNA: TGTGCCAGCAGCCCGCAGTGGAACACTGAAGCTTTCTTT
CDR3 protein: CASSPQWNTEAFF

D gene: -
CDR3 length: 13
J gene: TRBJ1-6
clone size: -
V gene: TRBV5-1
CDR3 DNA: TGCGCCAGCAGTAAATCCATGGTATCACCCCTCCACTTT
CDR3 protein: CASSKSMVSPLHF

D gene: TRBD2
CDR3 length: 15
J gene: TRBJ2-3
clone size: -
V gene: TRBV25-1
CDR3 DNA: TGTGCCAGCAGTGCGGCTAGCGGGGGCCGAGATACGCAGTATTTT
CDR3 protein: CASSAASGGRDTQYF

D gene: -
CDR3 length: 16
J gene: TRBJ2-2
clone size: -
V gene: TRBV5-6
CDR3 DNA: TGTGCCAGCAGCCGAGACAGTACCGAGTACACCGGGGAGCTGTTTTTT
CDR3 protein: CASSRDSTEYTGELFF

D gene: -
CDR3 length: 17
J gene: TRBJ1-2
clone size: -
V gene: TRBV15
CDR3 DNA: TGTGCCACCAGCAGAGATCGGGGGCAGAACTTTAACTATGGCTACACCTTC
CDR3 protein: CATSRDRGQNFNYGYTF

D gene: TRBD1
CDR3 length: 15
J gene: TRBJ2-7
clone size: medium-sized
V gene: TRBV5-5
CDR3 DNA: TGTGCCAGCAGTCCCGGGACAGGGAGAAGCTACGAGCAGTACTTC
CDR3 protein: CASSPGTGRSYEQYF

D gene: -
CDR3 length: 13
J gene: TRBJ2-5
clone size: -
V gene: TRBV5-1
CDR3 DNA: TGCGCCAGCGGGATCGGCGGGCCAGAGACCCAGTACTTC
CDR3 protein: CASGIGGPETQYF

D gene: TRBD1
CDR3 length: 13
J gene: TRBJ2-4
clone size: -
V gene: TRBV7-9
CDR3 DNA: TGTGCCAGCAGCGTGGGACAGAAAAACATTCAGTACTTC
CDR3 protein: CASSVGQKNIQYF

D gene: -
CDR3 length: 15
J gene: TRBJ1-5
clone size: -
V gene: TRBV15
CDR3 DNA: TGTGCCACCAGCAGAGCCATGGACGGGGGCCAGCCCCAGCATTTT
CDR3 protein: CATSRAMDGGQPQHF

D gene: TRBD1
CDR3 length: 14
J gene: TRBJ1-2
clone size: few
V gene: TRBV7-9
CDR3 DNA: TGTGCCAGCACTCCGGGACAGGGGACCTATGGCTACACCTTC
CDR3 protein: CASTPGQGTYGYTF

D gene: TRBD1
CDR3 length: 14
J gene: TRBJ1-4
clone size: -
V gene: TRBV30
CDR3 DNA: TGTGCCTGGGCCGCAGGGGGGGGGAATGAAAAACTGTTTTTT
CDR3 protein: CAWAAGGGNEKLFF

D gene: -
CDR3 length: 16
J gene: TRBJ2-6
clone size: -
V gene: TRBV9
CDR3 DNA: TGTGCCAGCAGCGTAAAGGAATTCTCTGGGGCCAACGTCCTGACTTTC
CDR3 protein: CASSVKEFSGANVLTF

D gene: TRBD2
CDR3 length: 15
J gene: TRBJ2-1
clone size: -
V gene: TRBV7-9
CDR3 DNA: TGTGCCAGCAGCCTTCCGGGACTAGCGGGAGGGGAGCAGTTCTTC
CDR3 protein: CASSLPGLAGGEQFF

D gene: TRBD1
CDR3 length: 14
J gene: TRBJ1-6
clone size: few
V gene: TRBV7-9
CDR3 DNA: TGTGCCAGCAGCTCGCAGGGGGCTAATTCACCCCTCCACTTT
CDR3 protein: CASSSQGANSPLHF

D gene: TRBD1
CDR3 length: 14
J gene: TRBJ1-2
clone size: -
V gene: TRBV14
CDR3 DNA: TGTGCCAGCAGCCAAGATAGGGGGCCCTATGGCTACACCTTC
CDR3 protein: CASSQDRGPYGYTF

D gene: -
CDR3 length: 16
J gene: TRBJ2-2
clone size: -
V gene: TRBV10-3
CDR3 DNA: TGTGCCATCAGGACGGAGACAGGAGTCGACTCCGGGGAGCTGTTTTTT
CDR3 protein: CAIRTETGVDSGELFF

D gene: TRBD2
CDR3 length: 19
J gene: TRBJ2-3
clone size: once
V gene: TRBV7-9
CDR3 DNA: TGTGCCAGCAGCACCGGGACTAGCGGGAGGACCTACGGCACAGATACGCAGTATTTT
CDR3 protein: CASSTGTSGRTYGTDTQYF

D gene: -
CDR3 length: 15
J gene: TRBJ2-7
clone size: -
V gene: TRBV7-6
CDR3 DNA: TGTGCCAGCAGCTTAGCGTGGGACGGAATTTACGAGCAGTACTTC
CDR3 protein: CASSLAWDGIYEQYF

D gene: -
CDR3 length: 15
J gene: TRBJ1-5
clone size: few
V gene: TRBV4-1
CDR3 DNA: TGCGCCAGCAGCCAAGGCGCCGTTACCTCCCAGCCCCAGCATTTT
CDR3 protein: CASSQGAVTSQPQHF

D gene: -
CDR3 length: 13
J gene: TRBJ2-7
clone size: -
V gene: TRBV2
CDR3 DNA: TGTGCCAGCAGTGAAGGGGGGCGCCCCGAGCAGTACTTC
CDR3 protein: CASSEGGRPEQYF

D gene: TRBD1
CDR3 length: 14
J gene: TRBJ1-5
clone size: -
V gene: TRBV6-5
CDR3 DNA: TGTGCCAGCACCGGGACAGGGAGTAATCAGCCCCAGCATTTT
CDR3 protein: CASTGTGSNQPQHF

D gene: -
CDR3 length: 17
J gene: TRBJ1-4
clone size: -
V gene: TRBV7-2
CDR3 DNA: TGTGCCAGCAGCCCCAGCGGAGACCCTGCAACTAATGAAAAACTGTTTTTT
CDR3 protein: CASSPSGDPATNEKLFF

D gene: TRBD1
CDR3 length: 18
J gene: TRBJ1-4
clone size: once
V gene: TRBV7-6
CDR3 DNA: TGTGCCAGCAGAGAAACCGGGACAGGGACCAGGGCTAATGAAAAACTGTTTTTT
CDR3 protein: CASRETGTGTRANEKLFF

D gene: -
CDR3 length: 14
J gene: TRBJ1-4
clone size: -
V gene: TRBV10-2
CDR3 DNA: TGCGCCAGCAGTGAGTCGAAAGGGGATGAAAAACTGTTTTTT
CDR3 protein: CASSESKGDEKLFF

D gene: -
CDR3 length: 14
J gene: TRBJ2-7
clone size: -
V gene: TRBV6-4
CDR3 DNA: TGTGCCAGCAGTCTCGACGCGGGTGGCTACGAGCAGTACTTC
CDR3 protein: CASSLDAGGYEQYF

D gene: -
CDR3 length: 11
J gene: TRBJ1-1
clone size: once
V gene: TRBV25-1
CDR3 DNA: TGTGCCAGCAGTACAACAGGGAGGCCTTTCTTT
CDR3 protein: CASSTTGRPFF

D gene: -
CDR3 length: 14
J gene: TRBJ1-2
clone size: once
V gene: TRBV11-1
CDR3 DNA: TGTGCCAGCAGCCAGGGATACTTTGACTATGGCTACACCTTC
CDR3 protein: CASSQGYFDYGYTF

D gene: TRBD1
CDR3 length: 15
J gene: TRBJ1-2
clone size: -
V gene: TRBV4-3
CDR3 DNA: TGCGCCAGCAGCCAAGATCTCCGGGACAGCTATGGCTACACCTTC
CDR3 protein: CASSQDLRDSYGYTF

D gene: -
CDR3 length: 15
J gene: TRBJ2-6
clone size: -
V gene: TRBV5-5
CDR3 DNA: TGTGCCAGCAGCTTGCCTAAGGCTGGGGCCAACGTCCTGACTTTC
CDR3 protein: CASSLPKAGANVLTF

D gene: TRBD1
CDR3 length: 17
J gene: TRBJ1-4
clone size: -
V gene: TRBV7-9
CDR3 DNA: TGTGCCAGCAGCTTGGGTTGGACAGGGTTAACTAATGAAAAACTGTTTTTT
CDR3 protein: CASSLGWTGLTNEKLFF

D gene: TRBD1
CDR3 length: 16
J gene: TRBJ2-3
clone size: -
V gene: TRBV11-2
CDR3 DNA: TGTGCCAGCAGCCGAATAAAGACAGGGGGAACAGATACGCAGTATTTT
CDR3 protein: CASSRIKTGGTDTQYF

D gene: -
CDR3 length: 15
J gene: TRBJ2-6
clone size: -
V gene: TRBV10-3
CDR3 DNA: TGTGCCATCAGTGAGTCCATATCTGGGGCCAACGTCCTGACTTTC
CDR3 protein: CAISESISGANVLTF

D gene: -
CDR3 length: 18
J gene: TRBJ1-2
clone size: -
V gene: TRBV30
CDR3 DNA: TGTGCCTGGAGTGCTTCCCCCTACAGGACAAGGGAGGCCTATGGCTACACCTTC
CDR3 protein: CAWSASPYRTREAYGYTF

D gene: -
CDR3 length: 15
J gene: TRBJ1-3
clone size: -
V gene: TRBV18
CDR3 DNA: TGTGCCAGCTCGTTCTCCCCGGGGGGGACGGACACCATATATTTT
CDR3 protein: CASSFSPGGTDTIYF

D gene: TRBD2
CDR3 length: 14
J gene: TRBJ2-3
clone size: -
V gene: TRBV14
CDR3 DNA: TGTGCCAGCAGCCCCACTAGCGGGGAGGATACGCAGTATTTT
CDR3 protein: CASSPTSGEDTQYF

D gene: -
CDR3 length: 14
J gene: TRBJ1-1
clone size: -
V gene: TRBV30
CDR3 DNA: TGTGCCTGGAGTGCCGGTCGGGTGAACACTGAAGCTTTCTTT
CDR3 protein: CAWSAGRVNTEAFF

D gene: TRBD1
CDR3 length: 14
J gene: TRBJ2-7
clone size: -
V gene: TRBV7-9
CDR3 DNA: TGTGCCAGCAGACCCCAGGGGGTCTCCTACGAGCAGTACTTC
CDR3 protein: CASRPQGVSYEQYF

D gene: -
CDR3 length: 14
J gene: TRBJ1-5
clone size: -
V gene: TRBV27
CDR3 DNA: TGTGCCAGCAGTTTAGGGGCAGGCCATCAGCCCCAGCATTTT
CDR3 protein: CASSLGAGHQPQHF

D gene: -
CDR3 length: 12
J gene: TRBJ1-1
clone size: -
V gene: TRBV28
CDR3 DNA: TGTGCCAGCAGTGATACCGGGGATGAAGCTTTCTTT
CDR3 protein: CASSDTGDEAFF

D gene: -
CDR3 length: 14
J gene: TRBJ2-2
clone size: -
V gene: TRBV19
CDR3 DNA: TGTGCCAGTAGTATAGTCCAAGGGGCCGGGGAGCTGTTTTTT
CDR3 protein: CASSIVQGAGELFF

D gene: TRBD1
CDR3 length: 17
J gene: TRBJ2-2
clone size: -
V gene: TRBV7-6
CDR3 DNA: TGTGCCAGCAGCTTTAGGTGGACAGGACGAAACACCGGGGAGCTGTTTTTT
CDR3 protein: CASSFRWTGRNTGELFF

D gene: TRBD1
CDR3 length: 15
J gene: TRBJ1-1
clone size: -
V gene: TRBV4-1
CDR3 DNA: TGCGCCAGCAGCCAGCGACAGGGGAGGGCCCCTGAAGCTTTCTTT
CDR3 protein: CASSQRQGRAPEAFF

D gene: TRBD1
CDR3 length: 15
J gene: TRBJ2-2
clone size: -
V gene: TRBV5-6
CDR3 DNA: TGTGCCAGCAGCTTGGACAGGGGGAACACCGGGGAGCTGTTTTTT
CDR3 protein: CASSLDRGNTGELFF

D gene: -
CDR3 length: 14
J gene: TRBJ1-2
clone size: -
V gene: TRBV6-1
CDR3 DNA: TGTGCCAGCAGTGAATGGCAGGTCTATGGTGGCTACACCTTC
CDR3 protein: CASSEWQVYGGYTF

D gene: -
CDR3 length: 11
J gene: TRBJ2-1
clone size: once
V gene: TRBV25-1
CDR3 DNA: TGTGCCAGCCGTGGCGGCTTCGAGCAGTTCTTC
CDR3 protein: CASRGGFEQFF

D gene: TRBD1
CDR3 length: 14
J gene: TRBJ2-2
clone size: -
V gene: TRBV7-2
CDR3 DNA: TGTGCCAGCAGCTCCCGACAGGGATACGGGGAGCTGTTTTTT
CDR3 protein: CASSSRQGYGELFF

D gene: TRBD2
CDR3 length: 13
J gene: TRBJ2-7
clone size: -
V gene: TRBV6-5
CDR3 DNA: TGTGCCGCACGGACTAGCGGGAGCGGGGAGCAGTACTTC
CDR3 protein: CAARTSGSGEQYF

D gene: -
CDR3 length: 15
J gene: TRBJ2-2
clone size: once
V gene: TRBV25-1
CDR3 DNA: TGTGCCAGCAGTGGCACGTGGGTGTTAACCGGGGAGCTGTTTTTT
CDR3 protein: CASSGTWVLTGELFF

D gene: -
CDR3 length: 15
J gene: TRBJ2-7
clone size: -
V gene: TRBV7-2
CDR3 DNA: TGTGCCAGCATCACCCTTGAGGGGGGGCGGAAAGAGCAGTACTTC
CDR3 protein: CASITLEGGRKEQYF